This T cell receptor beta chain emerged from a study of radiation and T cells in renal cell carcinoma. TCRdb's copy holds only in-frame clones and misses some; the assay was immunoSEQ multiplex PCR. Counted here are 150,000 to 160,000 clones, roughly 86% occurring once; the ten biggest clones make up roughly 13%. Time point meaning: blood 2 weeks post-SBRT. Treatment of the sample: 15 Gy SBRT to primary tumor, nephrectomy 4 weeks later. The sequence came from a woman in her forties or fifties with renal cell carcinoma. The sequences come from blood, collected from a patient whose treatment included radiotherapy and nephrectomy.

This CDR3 is CAWSVVRNYGYTF. CDR3 in DNA: TGTGCCTGGAGTGTGGTCCGTAACTATGGCTACACCTTC. The genes are TRBV30 and TRBJ1-2, with D unclear. V was shortened by 0 bases and J by 1 base, with 6 bases between the two germline ends. The CDR3 is 13 residues long. CDR1 and CDR2 from the germline V gene are GTSNPN and SVGIG (reference sequence). The full variable domain, rest sourced from reference TRBV30 and TRBJ1-2, is SQTIHQWPATLVQPVGSPLSLECTVEGTSNPNLYWYRQAAGRGLQLLFYSVGIGQISSEVPQNLSASRPQDRQFILSSKKLLLSDSGFYLCAWSVVRNYGYTFGSGTRLTVV.